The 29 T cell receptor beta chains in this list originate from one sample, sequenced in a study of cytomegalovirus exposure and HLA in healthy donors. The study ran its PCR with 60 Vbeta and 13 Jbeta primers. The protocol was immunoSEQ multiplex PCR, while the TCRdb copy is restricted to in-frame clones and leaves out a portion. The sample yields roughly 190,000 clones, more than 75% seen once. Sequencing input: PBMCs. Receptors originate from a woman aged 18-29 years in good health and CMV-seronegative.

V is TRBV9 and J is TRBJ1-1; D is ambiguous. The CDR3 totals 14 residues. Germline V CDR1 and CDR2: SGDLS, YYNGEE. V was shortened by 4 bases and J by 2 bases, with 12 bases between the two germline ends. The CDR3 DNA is TGTGCCAGCAGCCCATTCCAACTAAACACTGAAGCTTTCTTT. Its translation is CASSPFQLNTEAFF.

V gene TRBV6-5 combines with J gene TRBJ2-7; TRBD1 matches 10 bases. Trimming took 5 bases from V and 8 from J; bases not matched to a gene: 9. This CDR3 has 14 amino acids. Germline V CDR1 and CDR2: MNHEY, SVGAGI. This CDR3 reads CASSTGTGEHKQYF. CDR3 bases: TGTGCCAGCAGTACCGGGACAGGGGAGCACAAGCAGTACTTC.

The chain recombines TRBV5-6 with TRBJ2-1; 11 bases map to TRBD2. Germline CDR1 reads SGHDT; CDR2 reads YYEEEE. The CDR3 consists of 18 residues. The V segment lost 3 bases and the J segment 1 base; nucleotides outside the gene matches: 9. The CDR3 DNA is TGTGCCAGCAGCTACTACTTGACTAGCGGGATTTCCTACAATGAGCAGTTCTTC. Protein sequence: CASSYYLTSGISYNEQFF. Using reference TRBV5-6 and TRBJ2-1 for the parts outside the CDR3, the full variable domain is DAGVTQSPTHLIKTRGQQVTLRCSPKSGHDTVSWYQQALGQGPQFIFQYYEEEERQRGNFPDRFSGHQFPNYSSELNVNALLLGDSALYLCASSYYLTSGISYNEQFFGPGTRLTVL.

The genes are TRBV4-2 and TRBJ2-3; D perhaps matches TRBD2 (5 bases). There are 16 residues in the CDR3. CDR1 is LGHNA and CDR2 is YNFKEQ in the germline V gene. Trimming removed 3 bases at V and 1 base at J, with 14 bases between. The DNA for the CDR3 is TGTGCCAGCAGCCATCCTCCGGGATCGGGCACAGATACGCAGTATTTT. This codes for CASSHPPGSGTDTQYF.

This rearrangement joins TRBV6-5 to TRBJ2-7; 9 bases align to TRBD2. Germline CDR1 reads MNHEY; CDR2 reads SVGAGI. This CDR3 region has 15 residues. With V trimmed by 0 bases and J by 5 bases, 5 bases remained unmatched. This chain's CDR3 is CASSYSGGGAHEQYF. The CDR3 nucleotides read TGTGCCAGCAGTTACTCTGGCGGGGGGGCCCACGAGCAGTACTTC.

Here the CDR3 DNA reads TGTGCCAGCAGCTTAGGTGCATCCGGCGAGCAGTACTTC. Its translation is CASSLGASGEQYF. The chain links TRBV7-6 to TRBJ2-7; D remains unclear. The CDR3 spans 13 residues. The germline gives CDR1 SGHVS, CDR2 FNYEAQ. Trimming removed 1 base at V and 6 bases at J, with 10 bases between.

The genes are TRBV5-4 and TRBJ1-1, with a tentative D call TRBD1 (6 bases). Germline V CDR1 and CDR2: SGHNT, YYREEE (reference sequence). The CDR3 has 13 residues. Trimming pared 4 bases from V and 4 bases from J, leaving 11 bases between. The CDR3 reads CASSGRGGTEAFF. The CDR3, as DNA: TGTGCCAGCAGCGGCAGAGGGGGCACTGAAGCTTTCTTT.

CDR3 in DNA: TGTGCCAGCAGCTCGCCGGGACTAGAGGCGTGGGAGCAGTACTTC. Translated: CASSSPGLEAWEQYF. The V gene is TRBV5-4, the J gene TRBJ2-7; TRBD2 agrees at 8 bases. The CDR3 totals 15 residues. Trimming removed 3 bases from V and 7 bases from J; junction bases left unmatched: 12. Germline CDR1 reads SGHNT; CDR2 reads YYREEE (reference sequence).

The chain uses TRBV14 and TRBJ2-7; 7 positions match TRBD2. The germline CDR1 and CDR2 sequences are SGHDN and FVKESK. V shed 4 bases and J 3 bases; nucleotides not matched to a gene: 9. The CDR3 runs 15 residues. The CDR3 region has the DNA TGTGCCAGCAGCCCTATGGCGGGAGCGAACTACGAGCAGTACTTC. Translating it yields CASSPMAGANYEQYF.

The CDR3 DNA follows: TGTGCCAGCAGTTTCCGGGACAGGGTTGACACCGGGGAGCTGTTTTTT. It translates to CASSFRDRVDTGELFF. The chain recombines TRBV28 with TRBJ2-2; the match to TRBD1 covers 9 bases. The CDR3 runs 16 residues. Losses at the gene ends were 3 bases for V and 3 bases for J; bases not matched to a gene: 5. Germline V CDR1 and CDR2: MDHEN, SYDVKM.

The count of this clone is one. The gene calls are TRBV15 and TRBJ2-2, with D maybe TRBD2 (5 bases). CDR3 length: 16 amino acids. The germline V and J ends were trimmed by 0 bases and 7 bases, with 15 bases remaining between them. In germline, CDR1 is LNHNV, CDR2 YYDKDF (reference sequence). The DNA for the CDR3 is TGTGCCACCAGCAGAGATGGAGAGGGTCTCGACGGGGAGCTGTTTTTT. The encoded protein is CATSRDGEGLDGELFF.

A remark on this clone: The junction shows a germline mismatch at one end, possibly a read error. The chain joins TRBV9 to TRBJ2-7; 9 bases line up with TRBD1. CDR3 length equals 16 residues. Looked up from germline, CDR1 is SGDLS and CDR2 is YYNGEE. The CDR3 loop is CASSIYRGPVSYGQYF. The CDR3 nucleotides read TGTGCCAGCAGCATCTACAGGGGGCCCGTCTCCTACGGGCAGTACTTC.

CDR3 protein: CASSPTWTGMNTEAFF. The CDR3 bases are TGTGCCAGCTCACCGACTTGGACAGGGATGAACACTGAAGCTTTCTTT. The chain couples TRBV18 to TRBJ1-1, with TRBD1 matching over 8 bases. Trimming took 3 bases from V and 0 from J; bases not matched to a gene: 6. The V gene's germline CDR1 is KGHSH and CDR2 LQKENI. The CDR3 covers 16 residues.

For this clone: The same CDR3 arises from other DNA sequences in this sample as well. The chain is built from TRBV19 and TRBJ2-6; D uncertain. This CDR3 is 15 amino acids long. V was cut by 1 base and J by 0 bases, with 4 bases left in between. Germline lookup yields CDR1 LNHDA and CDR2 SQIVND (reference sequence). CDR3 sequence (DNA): TGTGCCAGTAGTATAGCAGTCTCTGGGGCCAACGTCCTGACTTTC. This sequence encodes CASSIAVSGANVLTF.

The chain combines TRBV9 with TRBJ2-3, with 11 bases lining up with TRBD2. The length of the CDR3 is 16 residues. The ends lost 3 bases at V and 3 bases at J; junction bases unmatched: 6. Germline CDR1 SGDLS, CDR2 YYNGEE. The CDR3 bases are TGTGCCAGCAGCGCCGATAGCGGGGGGGTGACAGATACGCAGTATTTT. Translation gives CASSADSGGVTDTQYF.

The CDR3 is CASSLKGPNSPLHF. CDR3 nucleotide sequence: TGCGCCAGCAGCTTGAAGGGGCCTAATTCACCCCTCCACTTT. V and J are TRBV5-1 and TRBJ1-6; TRBD1 is a possible D gene (5 bases). Germline CDR1 reads SGHRS; CDR2 reads YFSETQ. This CDR3 is 14 amino acids long. With 1 base removed from V and 6 bases from J, the gap between germline ends came to 8 bases. The variable domain in full, with the rest retrieved from reference TRBV5-1 and TRBJ1-6, is KAGVTQTPRYLIKTRGQQVTLSCSPISGHRSVSWYQQTPGQGLQFLFEYFSETQRNKGNFPGRFSGRQFSNSRSEMNVSTLELGDSALYLCASSLKGPNSPLHFGNGTRLTVT.

The CDR3 here is CASSSRNTGELFF. CDR3 DNA sequence: TGTGCCAGCAGCTCGAGAAACACCGGGGAGCTGTTTTTT. J is TRBJ2-2 and V is TRBV7-2, with D uncertain. V gave up 4 bases and J gave up 2 bases, with 5 bases separating them. Germline CDR1 is SGHTA and CDR2 is FQGNSA. CDR3 length equals 13 residues.

The CDR3 coding sequence is TGTGCCAGCAGTTACTCTCAACTTATCACAGATACGCAGTATTTT. It yields the protein CASSYSQLITDTQYF. The chain has TRBV6-5 and TRBJ2-3; D unclear. The CDR3 runs to 15 residues. The germline V and J ends were trimmed by 0 bases and 2 bases, with 9 bases remaining between them. Looked up from germline, CDR1 is MNHEY and CDR2 is SVGAGI.

The CDR3 loop is CASSLDRGPGELFF. DNA of the CDR3: TGTGCCAGTAGTCTGGACAGGGGACCCGGGGAGCTGTTTTTT. The chain joins TRBV19 to TRBJ2-2; 9 nucleotides align to TRBD1. Germline CDR1 LNHDA, CDR2 SQIVND (reference sequence). V was clipped by 5 bases and J by 6 bases; unmatched bases: 4. The CDR3 totals 14 residues.

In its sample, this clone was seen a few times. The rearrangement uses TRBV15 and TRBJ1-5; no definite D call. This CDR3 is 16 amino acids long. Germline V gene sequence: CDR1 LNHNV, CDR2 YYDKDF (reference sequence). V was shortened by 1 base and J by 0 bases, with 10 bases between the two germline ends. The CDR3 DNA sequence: TGTGCCACCAGCAGAGTGTCTACCTATAGCAATCAGCCCCAGCATTTT. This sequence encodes CATSRVSTYSNQPQHF.

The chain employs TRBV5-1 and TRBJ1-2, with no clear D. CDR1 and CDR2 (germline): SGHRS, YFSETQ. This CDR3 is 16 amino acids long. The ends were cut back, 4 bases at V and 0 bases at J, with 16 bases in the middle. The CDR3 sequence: CASSRESGPSNYGYTF. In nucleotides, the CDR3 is TGCGCCAGCAGCCGAGAGTCGGGTCCTTCTAACTATGGCTACACCTTC.

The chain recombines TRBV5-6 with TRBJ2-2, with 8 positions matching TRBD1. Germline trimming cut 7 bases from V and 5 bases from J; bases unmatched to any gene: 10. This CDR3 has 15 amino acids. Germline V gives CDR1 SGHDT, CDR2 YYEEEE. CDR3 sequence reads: CASFTGGGGTGELFF. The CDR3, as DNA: TGTGCCAGCTTTACAGGGGGTGGCGGTACCGGGGAGCTGTTTTTT.

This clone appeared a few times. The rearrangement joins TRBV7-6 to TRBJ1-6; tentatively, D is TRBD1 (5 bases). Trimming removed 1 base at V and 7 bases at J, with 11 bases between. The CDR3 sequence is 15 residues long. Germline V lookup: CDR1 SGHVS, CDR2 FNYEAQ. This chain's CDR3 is CASSLESGGNSPLHF. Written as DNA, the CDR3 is TGTGCCAGCAGCTTAGAGTCGGGGGGAAATTCACCCCTCCACTTT.

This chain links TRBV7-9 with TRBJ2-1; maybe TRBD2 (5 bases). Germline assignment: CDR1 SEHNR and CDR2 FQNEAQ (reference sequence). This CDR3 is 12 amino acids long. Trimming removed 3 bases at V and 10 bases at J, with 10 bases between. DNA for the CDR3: TGTGCCAGCAGCTTGGCTAGCCAAGAGCAGTTCTTC. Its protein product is CASSLASQEQFF.

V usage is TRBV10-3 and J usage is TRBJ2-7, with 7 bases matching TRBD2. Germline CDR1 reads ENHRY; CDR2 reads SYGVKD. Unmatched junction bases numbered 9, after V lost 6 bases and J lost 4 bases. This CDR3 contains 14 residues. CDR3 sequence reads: CAIRTSGGTYEQYF. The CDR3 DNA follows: TGTGCCATCAGGACGTCCGGGGGGACGTACGAGCAGTACTTC.

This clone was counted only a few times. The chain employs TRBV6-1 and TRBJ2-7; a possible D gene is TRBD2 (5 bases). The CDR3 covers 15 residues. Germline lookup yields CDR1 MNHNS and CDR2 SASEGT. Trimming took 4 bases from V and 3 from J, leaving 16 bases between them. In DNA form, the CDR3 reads TGTGCCAGCAGTGGACCGTCCTTGGGGAGCTACGAGCAGTACTTC. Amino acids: CASSGPSLGSYEQYF.

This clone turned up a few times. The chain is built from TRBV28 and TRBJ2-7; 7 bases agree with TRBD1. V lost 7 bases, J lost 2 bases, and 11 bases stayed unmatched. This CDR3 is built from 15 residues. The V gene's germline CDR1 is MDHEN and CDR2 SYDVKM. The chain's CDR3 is CASNPVGQAAYEQYF. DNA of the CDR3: TGTGCCAGCAACCCCGTAGGACAGGCGGCCTACGAGCAGTACTTC.

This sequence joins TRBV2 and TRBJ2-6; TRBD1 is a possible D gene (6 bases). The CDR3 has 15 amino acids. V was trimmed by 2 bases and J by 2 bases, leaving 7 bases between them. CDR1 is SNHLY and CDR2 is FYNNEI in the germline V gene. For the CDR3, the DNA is TGTGCCAGCAGTGAACAGGGGACTGGGGCCAACGTCCTGACTTTC. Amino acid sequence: CASSEQGTGANVLTF.

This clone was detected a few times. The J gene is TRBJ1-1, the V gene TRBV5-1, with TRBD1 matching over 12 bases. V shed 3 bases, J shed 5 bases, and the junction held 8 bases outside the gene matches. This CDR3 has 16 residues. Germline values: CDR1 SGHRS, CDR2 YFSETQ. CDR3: CASSSGTGGGGTEAFF. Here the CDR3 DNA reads TGCGCCAGCAGCTCCGGGACAGGGGGCGGGGGGACTGAAGCTTTCTTT.